This section outlines one T cell receptor beta chain sequence together with its context. What it recognizes is unknown. The sample comes from a study of identifying expanded T cells in peripheral blood. Study-wide points: About 1.2 clones differed between technical replicates, versus about 15 and 19 over time. Variance in clone template counts between approximately 2-week samples significantly increased with total template count across all healthy donors.

There are 12 residues in the CDR3. The V end was cut by 2 bases, the J end by 6 bases, with 6 bases between. The V gene's germline CDR1 is KGHSH and CDR2 LQKENI. The method was immunoSEQ multiplex PCR; TCRdb's version includes in-frame clones alone and lacks a portion of them. The sample holds about 86,000 clones, around 84% seen once. During the collection period, no donor immune events like infections were recorded. The chain recombines TRBV18 with TRBJ2-3; D unclear. The receptor was isolated from a person aged 18-70 years in good health. The specimen sequenced was blood. CDR3 protein: CASSPGRDTQYF. CDR3 coding DNA: TGTGCCAGCTCACCAGGAAGGGATACGCAGTATTTT.